The T cell receptor beta chain described here comes from a study of glioma-infiltrating T cells. Using RNA template, CDR3s of TCR alpha and beta were amplified with iRepertoire arm-PCR. One-step reverse transcription and amplification started from about 100-400 ng of tissue mRNA or PBMC total RNA. One entry per CDR3 protein, called by TCRdb with MiXCR from the multiplex PCR reads. This table holds roughly 190,000 distinct CDR3 sequences, more than 25% found once. Study-level points and caveats: Above-expected tissue-blood divergence occurred in all gliomas, most in low-grade ones.

Details on this clonotype: The target antigen is unknown.

Sequencing input: glioma tissue, nonneoplastic brain tissue, or PBMCs (not recorded which). The TCR was taken from a human donor with low-grade glioma or glioblastoma, undergoing nonglioma brain surgery, or in good health (not recorded which).

The CDR3 sequence is CANNKEGASGREQYF. The CDR3 region has the DNA TGTGCCAACAACAAAGAAGGGGCTAGCGGCCGCGAGCAGTACTTC. The chain recombines TRBV6-1 with TRBJ2-7, with TRBD2 matching over 7 bases. J gave up 6 bases and V 10 bases, and 18 bases lay outside the gene matches. Germline-derived CDR1 and CDR2 are MNHNS and SASEGT. The CDR3 loop spans 15 amino acids.